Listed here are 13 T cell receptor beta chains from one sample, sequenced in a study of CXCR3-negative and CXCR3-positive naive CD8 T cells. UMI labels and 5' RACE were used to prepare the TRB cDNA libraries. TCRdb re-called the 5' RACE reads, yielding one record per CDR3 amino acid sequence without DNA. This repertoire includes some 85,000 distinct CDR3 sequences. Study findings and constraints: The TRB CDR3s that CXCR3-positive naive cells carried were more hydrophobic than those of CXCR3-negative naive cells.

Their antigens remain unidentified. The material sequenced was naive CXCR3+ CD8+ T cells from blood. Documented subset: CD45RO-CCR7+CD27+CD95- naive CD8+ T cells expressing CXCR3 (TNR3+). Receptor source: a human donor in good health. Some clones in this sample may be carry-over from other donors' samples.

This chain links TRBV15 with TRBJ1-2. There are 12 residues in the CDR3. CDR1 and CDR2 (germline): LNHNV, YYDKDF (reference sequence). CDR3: CATSRDRSHPTF.

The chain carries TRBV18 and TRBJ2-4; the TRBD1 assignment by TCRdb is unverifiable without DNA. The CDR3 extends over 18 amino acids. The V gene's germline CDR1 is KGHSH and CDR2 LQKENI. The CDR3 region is CASSPLKGRDSRWSIQYF.

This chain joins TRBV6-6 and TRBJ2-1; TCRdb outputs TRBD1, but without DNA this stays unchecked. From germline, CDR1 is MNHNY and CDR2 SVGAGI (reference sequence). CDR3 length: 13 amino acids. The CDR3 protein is CASSATGFNEQFF.

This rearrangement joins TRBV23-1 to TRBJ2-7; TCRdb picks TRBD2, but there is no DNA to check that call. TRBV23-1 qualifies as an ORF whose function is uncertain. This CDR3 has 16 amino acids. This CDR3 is CASSQEGTSGKSEQYF.

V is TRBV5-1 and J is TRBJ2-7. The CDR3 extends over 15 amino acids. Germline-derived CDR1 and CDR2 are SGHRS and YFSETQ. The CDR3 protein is CASSLATGSSYEQYF.

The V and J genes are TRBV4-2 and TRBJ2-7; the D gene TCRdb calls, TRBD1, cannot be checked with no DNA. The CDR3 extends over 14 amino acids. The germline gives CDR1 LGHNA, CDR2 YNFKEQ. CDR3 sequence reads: CASSPARAGEEQYF.

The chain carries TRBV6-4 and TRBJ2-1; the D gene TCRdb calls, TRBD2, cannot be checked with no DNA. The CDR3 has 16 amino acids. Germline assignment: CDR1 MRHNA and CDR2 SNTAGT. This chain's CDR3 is CASSDQYHSPYNEQFF.

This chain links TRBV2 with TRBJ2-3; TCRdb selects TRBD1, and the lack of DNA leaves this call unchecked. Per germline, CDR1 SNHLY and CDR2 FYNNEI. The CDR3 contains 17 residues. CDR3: CASSEASSTWGTSTQYF.

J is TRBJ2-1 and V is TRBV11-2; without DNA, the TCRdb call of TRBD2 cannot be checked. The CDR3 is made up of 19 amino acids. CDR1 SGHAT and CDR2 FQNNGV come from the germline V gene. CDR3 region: CASSLTPEASGGWENEQFF.

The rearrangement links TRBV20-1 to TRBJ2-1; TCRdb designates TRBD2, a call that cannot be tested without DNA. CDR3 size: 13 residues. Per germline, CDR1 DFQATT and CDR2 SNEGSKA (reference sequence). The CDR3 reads CSATGALTNEQFF.

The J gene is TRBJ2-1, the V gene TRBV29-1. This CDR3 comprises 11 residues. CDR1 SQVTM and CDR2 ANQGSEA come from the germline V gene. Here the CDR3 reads CSLGKVNEQFF.

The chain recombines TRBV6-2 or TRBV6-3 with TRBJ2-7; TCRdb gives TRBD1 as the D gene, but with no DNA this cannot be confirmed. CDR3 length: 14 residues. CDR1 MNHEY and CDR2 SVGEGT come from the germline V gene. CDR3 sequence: CTSSYTGGNYEQYF.

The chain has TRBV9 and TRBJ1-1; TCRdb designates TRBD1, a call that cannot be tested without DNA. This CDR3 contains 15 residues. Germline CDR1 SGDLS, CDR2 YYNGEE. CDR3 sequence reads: CASSVGGGANTEAFF. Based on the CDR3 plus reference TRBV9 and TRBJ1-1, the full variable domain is DSGVTQTPKHLITATGQRVTLRCSPRSGDLSVYWYQQSLDQGLQFLIQYYNGEERAKGNILERFSAQQFPDLHSELNLSSLELGDSALYFCASSVGGGANTEAFFGQGTRLTVV.